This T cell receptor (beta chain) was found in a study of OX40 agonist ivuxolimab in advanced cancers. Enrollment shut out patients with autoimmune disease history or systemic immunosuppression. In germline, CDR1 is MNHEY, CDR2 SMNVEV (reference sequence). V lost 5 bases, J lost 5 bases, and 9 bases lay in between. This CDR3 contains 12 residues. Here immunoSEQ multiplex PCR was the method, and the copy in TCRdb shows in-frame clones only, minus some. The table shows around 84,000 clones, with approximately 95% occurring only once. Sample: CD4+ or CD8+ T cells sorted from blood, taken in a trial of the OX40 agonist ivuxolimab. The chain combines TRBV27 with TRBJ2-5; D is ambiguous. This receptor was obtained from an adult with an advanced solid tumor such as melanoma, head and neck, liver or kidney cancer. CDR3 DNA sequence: TGTGCCAGCAGTACCTACGGGGAGACCCAGTACTTC. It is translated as CASSTYGETQYF.